This T cell receptor beta chain was captured by sequencing in a study of T cell changes during pregnancy in multiple sclerosis. Repertoires were generated with immunoSEQ multiplex PCR, while TCRdb's copy carries only in-frame clones and drops some. The sample includes about 51,000 clones, roughly 93% seen only once; the top ten take around 1.9%. This CDR3 region has 17 residues. V was clipped by 0 bases and J by 2 bases; unmatched bases: 8. Germline assignment: CDR1 LGHNA and CDR2 YSLEER. This sequence originates from a female donor with multiple sclerosis, enrolled in a pregnancy study. Specimen: peripheral blood, collected in the second trimester of pregnancy. The chain is built from TRBV4-3 and TRBJ2-3; 7 bases are shared with TRBD2. This CDR3 is CASSQEGSGVNTDTQYF. CDR3 bases: TGCGCCAGCAGCCAAGAGGGGAGCGGGGTAAACACAGATACGCAGTATTTT.